These 20 T cell receptor beta chains originate from one sample sequenced in a study of tumor and adjacent non-tumor tissue in lung cancer (dated 2018 in TCRdb). Bulk unsorted tissue served as the source for RNA extraction, and RNA quality was assessed using a NanoDrop ND-1000 and an Agilent 2100. Libraries were constructed by multiplex PCR. The reads were generated on an Illumina HiSeq 2500. TCRbeta libraries were constructed through three rounds of nested PCR with primers (Table S4) according to protocols adapted from ARM-PCR. The public reads were run again by TCRdb, first through fastp at Q25 and then through MiXCR, and only productive beta chains were kept. When rows share a CDR3 protein, they turn into one entry using the most common DNA and genes. In this sample the table shows tens of thousands of distinct CDR3 sequences, about two thirds of which occur a single time. The ten largest clones represent around 12% of the sample.

Input material: lung tumor tissue. The receptor set was obtained from a woman between 65 and 79 years old with non-small cell lung cancer.

This clonotype has only one observation. An end of the junction does not agree with germline; a read error may underlie this. The J gene is TRBJ1-5, the V gene TRBV4-1; D possibly uses TRBD1 or TRBD2 (5 bases each). The J call may be faulty, since TRBJ2-3 better matches the DNA end. CDR3 length equals 14 residues. CDR1 and CDR2 (germline): MGHRA, YSYEKL. CDR3 region: CDSSHVGASQPQYF. Written as DNA, the CDR3 is TGCGACAGCAGCCATGTCGGGGCGTCGCAGCCCCAGTATTTT.

The chain joins TRBV11-2 to TRBJ2-3; TRBD2 aligns across 7 bases. The CDR3 sequence is 16 residues long. Germline CDR1 reads SGHAT; CDR2 reads FQNNGV. Germline trimming cut 4 bases from V and 3 bases from J; bases unmatched to any gene: 10. The CDR3 region is CASSSGASGNTDTQYF. The CDR3 DNA is TGTGCCAGCAGCTCTGGGGCTAGCGGCAATACAGATACGCAGTATTTT.

Notes on this clonotype: A junction end diverges from the germline sequence, so it may reflect a read error. In DNA, the CDR3 is TGCATCGTTGAAGACACCGGGATAGACCCCCCAGATACGCAGTATTTT. Protein product: CIVEDTGIDPPDTQYF. The chain is built from TRBV29-1 and TRBJ2-3, with D perhaps matching TRBD2 (5 bases). The CDR3 is 16 amino acids. Germline V CDR1 and CDR2: SQVTM, ANQGSEA.

This clonotype was counted a single time. Germline and junction disagree at one end, which may indicate a read error. The CDR3 DNA reads TGTGTCAGCAGGGAATGGACACCCCGCTATGGCTACACCTTC. As protein: CVSREWTPRYGYTF. The V and J genes are TRBV6-1 and TRBJ1-2, with D possibly being TRBD1 (5 bases). CDR3 length: 14 amino acids. CDR1 and CDR2 (germline): MNHNS, SASEGT.

In its sample, this clonotype was seen a few times. J is TRBJ1-6 and V is TRBV11-2; the D gene is possibly TRBD1 (5 bases). Germline lookup yields CDR1 SGHAT and CDR2 FQNNGV. The germline V and J ends were trimmed by 2 bases and 5 bases, with 10 bases remaining between them. The length of the CDR3 is 15 residues. The CDR3 sequence is CASSLRGTHNSPLHF. The CDR3 region has the DNA TGTGCCAGCAGCTTACGAGGGACCCATAATTCACCCCTCCACTTT.

Comments on this clonotype: The junction departs from germline at one end; a sequencing error may be responsible. The CDR3 DNA reads TGCAGGGTTGTCCGGGGTTCGACCACTGAAGCTTTCTTT. Its protein product is CRVVRGSTTEAFF. The chain recombines TRBV29-1 with TRBJ1-1; D not resolved. This CDR3 has 13 amino acids. The germline CDR1 and CDR2 sequences are SQVTM and ANQGSEA.

Points on this clonotype: Compared with germline, one end of the junction differs, possibly owing to a read error. The chain joins TRBV11-3 to TRBJ2-3; D remains unclear. The CDR3 has 14 residues. Germline CDR1 SGHNT, CDR2 YENEEA. In DNA, the CDR3 is TGTGCCAGCAGCATAGATGCCAGCACAGATACGCAGTATTTT. This translates into CASSIDASTDTQYF.

Remarks on this clonotype: Compared with germline, one end of the junction differs, possibly owing to a read error. This rearrangement joins TRBV6-5 to TRBJ2-1; 12 nucleotides align to TRBD2. The germline V gene encodes CDR1 MNHEY and CDR2 SVGAGI. This CDR3 is built from 18 residues. The CDR3 nucleotides read TGTGCCAGCAGTTACTCCCCGACTAGCGGGAGTACTTGCAATGAGCAGCTCTTC. It specifies CASSYSPTSGSTCNEQLF.

As to this clonotype: This may arise from a read error, as a much more abundant clone is one base away. The rearrangement links TRBV11-2 to TRBJ2-7; 7 bases are a match to TRBD2. Germline V gene sequence: CDR1 SGHAT, CDR2 FQNNGV. The CDR3 spans 15 residues. CDR3 loop: CPSSLDRRETDEQYF. The CDR3 DNA is TGTCCCAGCAGCTTAGATAGGCGGGAGACAGACGAGCAGTACTTC.

Comment on this clonotype: A read error may produce the germline difference seen at one junction end. The chain recombines TRBV11-1 with TRBJ2-1; TRBD2 agrees at 8 bases. Germline loops: CDR1 SGHAT, CDR2 FQDESV (reference sequence). The CDR3 has 14 residues. The CDR3 is CVSSPREVCYEQFF. As DNA, the CDR3 is TGTGTCAGCAGCCCGCGGGAGGTCTGCTATGAGCAGTTCTTC.

Note on this clonotype: With a much larger clone just one base away, this may be a read error. The chain couples TRBV28 to TRBJ1-2; D is uncertain. The germline V gene encodes CDR1 MDHEN and CDR2 SYDVKM. The CDR3 extends over 14 amino acids. The CDR3, as DNA: TGTGCCGGCAGTTTCGAGGGCGTTGGCTATGGCTACACCTTC. This gives the protein CAGSFEGVGYGYTF.

The chain joins TRBV29-1 to TRBJ2-5; 9 nucleotides align to TRBD2. Germline CDR1 reads SQVTM; CDR2 reads ANQGSEA. This CDR3 is built from 15 residues. V shed 7 bases, J shed 0 bases, and the junction held 9 bases outside the gene matches. CDR3 amino acids: CSAGPSGTYQETQYF. As DNA, the CDR3 is TGCAGCGCCGGTCCTAGCGGGACGTACCAAGAGACCCAGTACTTC.

For this clonotype: The junction does not match germline at one end; this may be a read error. J is TRBJ2-2 and V is TRBV29-1; TRBD1 might be the D (5 bases). The germline CDR1 and CDR2 sequences are SQVTM and ANQGSEA. The CDR3 consists of 11 residues. The CDR3 nucleotides are TGCAGCATTGAGGACACAAGGGAGCTGTTTTTT. Its protein is CSIEDTRELFF.

This clonotype came up a few times. The junction and the germline gene differ at one end; a read error may be behind it. The chain employs TRBV29-1 and TRBJ2-7; possibly TRBD2 for D (5 bases). Germline V lookup: CDR1 SQVTM, CDR2 ANQGSEA. CDR3 length: 14 residues. DNA for the CDR3: TGCAGCGTTGTGGTGGGCGCTTTGGGAGACGAGCATTACTTC. As protein: CSVVVGALGDEHYF.

The CDR3 coding sequence is TGTGTCAGTCGAAGGGGGGGAGGGGAGGAGACCCAGTACTTC. As protein: CVSRRGGGEETQYF. The chain recombines TRBV6-1 with TRBJ2-5; weak D call: TRBD2 (7 bases). The CDR3 length is 14 residues. Germline V gives CDR1 MNHNS, CDR2 SASEGT.

There are a few counts of this clonotype. The chain is built from TRBV6-5 and TRBJ1-5; no clear D gene. Trimming removed 11 bases at V and 2 bases at J, with 16 bases between. CDR1 MNHEY and CDR2 SVGAGI come from the germline V gene. The CDR3 has 14 residues. CDR3 bases: TGTGCCCAGCCCCGGGCAGTGGGCAATCAGCCCCAGCATTTT. Encoded protein: CAQPRAVGNQPQHF.

Remarks on this clonotype: A much larger clonotype is one base distant, so this may be a read error. This rearrangement joins TRBV28 to TRBJ1-2; TRBD1 might be the D (5 bases). This CDR3 contains 13 residues. Germline CDR1 MDHEN, CDR2 SYDVKM. V lost 5 bases to trimming and J lost 2 bases, with 9 bases between them. As DNA, the CDR3 is TGTGCCAGCAGTCCGAGACAGAACTATGGCTACACCTTC. It specifies CASSPRQNYGYTF.

Comments on this clonotype: This may come from a read error, since a much larger clone is one base off. V is TRBV7-8 and J is TRBJ2-3; TRBD2 is a possible D gene (6 bases). The CDR3 is 19 residues long. Germline V gives CDR1 SGHVS, CDR2 FQNEAQ. Between the trimmed V and J ends, which lost 0 bases and 1 base, there was a span of 20 bases. CDR3 sequence: CASSLAQGVAERGTDTQYF. The CDR3 nucleotides read TGTGCCAGCAGCTTAGCGCAAGGAGTAGCGGAAAGGGGCACAGATACGCAGTATTTT.

In the case of this clonotype: In this CDR3 the conserved last residue, phenylalanine or tryptophan, is missing, so a read error is likely. This chain links TRBV28 with TRBJ1-5; D uncertain. This CDR3 contains 14 residues. The V end lost 7 bases, the J end lost 0 bases, and 10 bases lay between the germline ends. The germline V gene encodes CDR1 MDHEN and CDR2 SYDVKM. CDR3 sequence: CASKPPNSNQPQHL. The CDR3 DNA reads TGTGCCAGCAAGCCCCCGAATAGCAATCAGCCCCAGCATCTT.

The rearrangement uses TRBV6-5 and TRBJ1-5, with D unresolved. CDR3 length: 13 residues. Germline V lookup: CDR1 MNHEY, CDR2 SVGAGI. V shed 7 bases and J shed 1 base, with 8 bases lying between them. Written as DNA, the CDR3 is TGTGCCAGCATAGGGTACAGCAATCAGCCCCAGCATTTT. It encodes CASIGYSNQPQHF.